The T cell receptor beta chain under discussion was sequenced for a study of T cell repertoires in cytomegalovirus infection. Study summary: Recently identified HLA-C-restricted CMV epitopes were among the peptides used. An indication of both CMV infection and matching HLA type came from public TCR beta signatures. Whole-study findings and limits: Totalled public TCR beta family frequency picked out people who carried CMV plus the relevant HLA.

Via MiXCR, TCRdb re-called the reads, giving one row per CDR3 protein. The sample includes over 95,000 distinct CDR3 sequences, 30% to 35% of them seen just once. The ends lost 0 bases at V and 3 bases at J; junction bases unmatched: 8. Germline V gene lookup returns CDR1 MNHNS and CDR2 SASEGT. This CDR3 is 16 amino acids long. About this clonotype itself: The target antigen is unknown.

V usage is TRBV6-1 and J usage is TRBJ2-7; 7 nucleotides match TRBD1. This sample comprised CD8+ T cells from cultured PBMCs, obtained from culture after CMV antigen stimulation. This sequence originates from a human donor in good health (CMV status not recorded). Some clones in this sample may be carry-over from other donors' samples. CDR3 bases: TGTGCCAGCAGTGAAGCTGGGGCAGGGGGAGTCTACGAGCAGTACTTC. Translated, it gives CASSEAGAGGVYEQYF.